A selection of T cell receptor beta chains follows, all from one sample in a study of shared clonotypes between healthy human individuals. Produced via immunoSEQ multiplex PCR; TCRdb's table is partial and in-frame only. The top ten hold around 0.13% of the sample, which has a few million clones, 95% seen once. Sample: naive CD4+ T cells sorted from blood. Receptor source: a man aged 18 to 29 in good health. Both conserved end residues are part of each CDR3. The D gene is left open where the match is weak. Size tells how often a clone was seen (once, few, many) or the class of an expanded clone, and some rows leave it out.

V gene: TRBV5-4; J gene: TRBJ2-3; D gene: .; clone size: .; CDR3 DNA: TGTGCCAGCAGCTTGGATTGGCTAACCACAGATACGCAGTATTTT; CDR3 protein: CASSLDWLTTDTQYF
V gene: TRBV6-1; J gene: TRBJ2-7; D gene: .; clone size: once; CDR3 DNA: TGTGCCAGCAGGGGGGGGGCCTCCTACGAGCAGTACTTC; CDR3 protein: CASRGGASYEQYF
V gene: TRBV19; J gene: TRBJ2-7; D gene: .; clone size: .; CDR3 DNA: TGTGCCAGTAGTATAGTCAGATTCTACGAGCAGTACTTC; CDR3 protein: CASSIVRFYEQYF
V gene: TRBV12-5; J gene: TRBJ2-3; D gene: .; clone size: .; CDR3 DNA: TGTGCTAGTGGTCAGACGATGGTTAGCACAGATACGCAGTATTTT; CDR3 protein: CASGQTMVSTDTQYF
V gene: TRBV27; J gene: TRBJ1-1; D gene: .; clone size: .; CDR3 DNA: TGTGCCAGCAGTTGGGCAGGGAACACTGAAGCTTTCTTT; CDR3 protein: CASSWAGNTEAFF
V gene: TRBV6-1; J gene: TRBJ1-5; D gene: .; clone size: .; CDR3 DNA: TGTGCCAGCAGTGAGGCCTCGCTCAATCAGCCCCAGCATTTT; CDR3 protein: CASSEASLNQPQHF
V gene: TRBV29-1; J gene: TRBJ1-1; D gene: TRBD1; clone size: .; CDR3 DNA: TGCAGCGTCCGGGGACAGGCGGACACTGAAGCTTTCTTT; CDR3 protein: CSVRGQADTEAFF
V gene: TRBV19; J gene: TRBJ2-2; D gene: .; clone size: .; CDR3 DNA: TGTGCCAGTAGTATGTATCAGCGACTGTTAACCGGGGAGCTGTTTTTT; CDR3 protein: CASSMYQRLLTGELFF
V gene: TRBV6-5; J gene: TRBJ1-4; D gene: .; clone size: .; CDR3 DNA: TGTGCCACCGGGATCGATCTGCGGGGTGAAAAACTGTTTTTT; CDR3 protein: CATGIDLRGEKLFF
V gene: TRBV20-1; J gene: TRBJ2-7; D gene: .; clone size: once; CDR3 DNA: TGCAGTGCTCTTAAGGGAGCCGAGCAGTACTTC; CDR3 protein: CSALKGAEQYF
V gene: TRBV11-2; J gene: TRBJ2-7; D gene: .; clone size: .; CDR3 DNA: TGTGCCAGCAGCTTAGACCCGGGCTACGAGCAGTACTTC; CDR3 protein: CASSLDPGYEQYF
V gene: TRBV5-1; J gene: TRBJ1-4; D gene: TRBD1; clone size: .; CDR3 DNA: TGCGCCAGCAGCTTGGCCCGACAGGGCCTGGGGACTAATGAAAAACTGTTTTTT; CDR3 protein: CASSLARQGLGTNEKLFF
V gene: TRBV5-6; J gene: TRBJ2-3; D gene: TRBD2; clone size: .; CDR3 DNA: TGTGCCAGCAGCCGAACTAGACTAGCGGGGGCGCCAGATACGCAGTATTTT; CDR3 protein: CASSRTRLAGAPDTQYF
V gene: TRBV7-9; J gene: TRBJ2-6; D gene: .; clone size: .; CDR3 DNA: TGTGCCAGCACCATTGGGGCCAACGTCCTGACTTTC; CDR3 protein: CASTIGANVLTF
V gene: TRBV5-6; J gene: TRBJ2-1; D gene: .; clone size: .; CDR3 DNA: TGTGCCAGCAGCCCGCCGCGGGGCTACTCCTACAATGAGCAGTTCTTC; CDR3 protein: CASSPPRGYSYNEQFF
V gene: TRBV5-4; J gene: TRBJ2-7; D gene: TRBD1; clone size: .; CDR3 DNA: TGTGCCAGCAGGCCCGGGACAGGGGAGAGCTACGAGCAGTACTTC; CDR3 protein: CASRPGTGESYEQYF
V gene: TRBV10-3; J gene: TRBJ1-2; D gene: .; clone size: .; CDR3 DNA: TGTGCCACCACCCCCGACCCGGGGGGCGGTGGCTACACCTTC; CDR3 protein: CATTPDPGGGGYTF
V gene: TRBV6-5; J gene: TRBJ2-1; D gene: .; clone size: .; CDR3 DNA: TGTGCCAGCAGTTACAGGCAGGCCTACAATGAGCAGTTCTTC; CDR3 protein: CASSYRQAYNEQFF
V gene: TRBV18; J gene: TRBJ2-7; D gene: TRBD1; clone size: .; CDR3 DNA: TGTGCCAGCTCAACCGGGACAGGGAGCTCCTACGAGCAGTACTTC; CDR3 protein: CASSTGTGSSYEQYF
V gene: TRBV7-9; J gene: TRBJ1-1; D gene: .; clone size: .; CDR3 DNA: TGTGCCAGCAGCTCCCATAACACTGAAGCTTTCTTT; CDR3 protein: CASSSHNTEAFF
V gene: TRBV7-9; J gene: TRBJ2-3; D gene: .; clone size: .; CDR3 DNA: TGTGCCAGCAAAAGGAGTATAGCAGCAGATACGCAGTATTTT; CDR3 protein: CASKRSIAADTQYF
V gene: TRBV15; J gene: TRBJ1-6; D gene: .; clone size: .; CDR3 DNA: TGTGCCACCAGCAGAGGACAGATAATTAATTCACCCCTCCACTTT; CDR3 protein: CATSRGQIINSPLHF
V gene: TRBV20-1; J gene: TRBJ1-2; D gene: .; clone size: .; CDR3 DNA: TGCAGTGCTAGATGGGGCTATGGCTACACCTTC; CDR3 protein: CSARWGYGYTF
V gene: TRBV7-9; J gene: TRBJ1-4; D gene: .; clone size: .; CDR3 DNA: TGTGCCAGCAGCTTAGCGGAGGTTCCCACAGTGACTAATGAAAAACTGTTTTTT; CDR3 protein: CASSLAEVPTVTNEKLFF
V gene: TRBV27; J gene: TRBJ2-7; D gene: TRBD1; clone size: .; CDR3 DNA: TGTGCCAGCAGTGTAACCGGGACAGCAAAATACGAGCAGTACTTC; CDR3 protein: CASSVTGTAKYEQYF
V gene: TRBV2; J gene: TRBJ2-2; D gene: .; clone size: .; CDR3 DNA: TGTGCCAGCAGAGAAGAGGTTGGCTTGGCCGGGGAGCTGTTTTTT; CDR3 protein: CASREEVGLAGELFF
V gene: TRBV14; J gene: TRBJ2-5; D gene: .; clone size: .; CDR3 DNA: TGTGCCAGCAGCCAATTGTCCTCACATTGGTACTTC; CDR3 protein: CASSQLSSHWYF
V gene: TRBV2; J gene: TRBJ2-5; D gene: .; clone size: .; CDR3 DNA: TGTGCCAGCAGTGAACAGGGGATCGCTCCGGTAGAGACCCAGTACTTC; CDR3 protein: CASSEQGIAPVETQYF
V gene: TRBV19; J gene: TRBJ1-2; D gene: TRBD1; clone size: .; CDR3 DNA: TGTGCCAGTAGTACTCGGACAGGGGGCGACTATGGCTACACCTTC; CDR3 protein: CASSTRTGGDYGYTF
V gene: TRBV7-5; J gene: TRBJ2-4; D gene: .; clone size: .; CDR3 DNA: TGTGCCAGAAGAGCCAAAAACATTCAGTACTTC; CDR3 protein: CARRAKNIQYF
V gene: TRBV6-5; J gene: TRBJ2-1; D gene: .; clone size: .; CDR3 DNA: TGTGCCAGCAGTTACCCCTCTACAAATGAGCAGTTCTTC; CDR3 protein: CASSYPSTNEQFF
V gene: TRBV27; J gene: TRBJ1-3; D gene: TRBD1; clone size: .; CDR3 DNA: TGTGCCAGCAGTAACCTTTCAGGGGGCACTGGAAACACCATATATTTT; CDR3 protein: CASSNLSGGTGNTIYF
V gene: TRBV9; J gene: TRBJ1-1; D gene: .; clone size: .; CDR3 DNA: TGTGCCAGCAAGGGGCCTCGAGAGAACACTGAAGCTTTCTTT; CDR3 protein: CASKGPRENTEAFF
V gene: TRBV27; J gene: TRBJ2-1; D gene: .; clone size: .; CDR3 DNA: TGTGCCAGCAGTCTCAGGGTTTTCCAGAGCTCCTACAATGAGCAGTTCTTC; CDR3 protein: CASSLRVFQSSYNEQFF
V gene: TRBV30; J gene: TRBJ1-1; D gene: TRBD1; clone size: few; CDR3 DNA: TGTGCCTGGACTGGACAGGGAGGAACTGAAGCTTTCTTT; CDR3 protein: CAWTGQGGTEAFF
V gene: TRBV6-1; J gene: TRBJ1-5; D gene: .; clone size: .; CDR3 DNA: TGTGCCAGCCGAAGCCCCAGCCGGGGCAATCAGCCCCAGCATTTT; CDR3 protein: CASRSPSRGNQPQHF
V gene: TRBV6-5; J gene: TRBJ2-2; D gene: .; clone size: .; CDR3 DNA: TGTGCCAGCAGTTACCCTGGTAACGGGGAGCTGTTTTTT; CDR3 protein: CASSYPGNGELFF
V gene: TRBV18; J gene: TRBJ2-7; D gene: .; clone size: .; CDR3 DNA: TGTGCCAGCTCGCCCGACAGGAGCTCCTACGAGCAGTACTTC; CDR3 protein: CASSPDRSSYEQYF
V gene: TRBV28; J gene: TRBJ2-7; D gene: .; clone size: .; CDR3 DNA: TGTGCCAGCACCACTAGGTGGGAGACGAGCTCCTACGAGCAGTACTTC; CDR3 protein: CASTTRWETSSYEQYF
V gene: TRBV27; J gene: TRBJ1-6; D gene: TRBD1; clone size: .; CDR3 DNA: TGTGTCAGCAGTTTAAGGGACAGGGGGCGAAATTCACCCCTCCACTTT; CDR3 protein: CVSSLRDRGRNSPLHF
V gene: TRBV30; J gene: TRBJ1-1; D gene: .; clone size: .; CDR3 DNA: TGTGCCTGGGCAACAGGGCTGAACACTGAAGCTTTCTTT; CDR3 protein: CAWATGLNTEAFF
V gene: TRBV12-5; J gene: TRBJ2-7; D gene: TRBD1; clone size: .; CDR3 DNA: TGTGCTAGTGCTCCACAGGGGACCTACGAGCAGTACTTC; CDR3 protein: CASAPQGTYEQYF
V gene: TRBV5-1; J gene: TRBJ2-7; D gene: TRBD1; clone size: .; CDR3 DNA: TGCGCCAGCAGCTTGGGACAGGGTCTCAACGAGCAGTACTTC; CDR3 protein: CASSLGQGLNEQYF
V gene: TRBV28; J gene: TRBJ2-7; D gene: .; clone size: .; CDR3 DNA: TGTGCCAGCTCTGAGGGGTACGAGCAGTACTTC; CDR3 protein: CASSEGYEQYF
V gene: TRBV6-5; J gene: TRBJ1-2; D gene: .; clone size: .; CDR3 DNA: TGTGCCAGCAGTTTGGGACCGACTCCTAACTATGGCTACACCTTC; CDR3 protein: CASSLGPTPNYGYTF
V gene: TRBV7-9; J gene: TRBJ1-6; D gene: TRBD1; clone size: .; CDR3 DNA: TGTGCCAGCAGCCCTAAATGGACAGGGAGTAATTCACCCCTCCACTTT; CDR3 protein: CASSPKWTGSNSPLHF
V gene: TRBV7-9; J gene: TRBJ1-1; D gene: TRBD1; clone size: .; CDR3 DNA: TGTGCCAGCAGCTCGGCCGGGACAGTGAACACTGAAGCTTTCTTT; CDR3 protein: CASSSAGTVNTEAFF
V gene: TRBV5-1; J gene: TRBJ1-3; D gene: TRBD1; clone size: few; CDR3 DNA: TGCGCCAGCAGCTCCGGACAGGGGTCTGGAAACACCATATATTTT; CDR3 protein: CASSSGQGSGNTIYF
V gene: TRBV28; J gene: TRBJ2-2; D gene: .; clone size: .; CDR3 DNA: TGTGCCAGCAGTTTGGCATGGGTGTCTGGGGAGCTGTTTTTT; CDR3 protein: CASSLAWVSGELFF
V gene: TRBV7-2; J gene: TRBJ2-3; D gene: .; clone size: .; CDR3 DNA: TGTGCCAGCTCCTCCCGTAGGGGGGGAAGCACAGATACGCAGTATTTT; CDR3 protein: CASSSRRGGSTDTQYF
V gene: TRBV5-1; J gene: TRBJ1-2; D gene: .; clone size: .; CDR3 DNA: TGCGCCAGCAGCTTGGGTCGGGAGGGAGCCGGTACCTTC; CDR3 protein: CASSLGREGAGTF
V gene: TRBV7-9; J gene: TRBJ2-7; D gene: .; clone size: once; CDR3 DNA: TGTGCCAGCAGCTTACGGGGGCCTTCCTACGAGCAGTACTTC; CDR3 protein: CASSLRGPSYEQYF
V gene: TRBV5-8; J gene: TRBJ2-4; D gene: TRBD2; clone size: .; CDR3 DNA: TGTGCCAGCAGCCGGGGGGATGCCAAAAACATTCAGTACTTC; CDR3 protein: CASSRGDAKNIQYF
V gene: TRBV20-1; J gene: TRBJ2-7; D gene: .; clone size: .; CDR3 DNA: TGCAGTGCTAGCTATGGGCGCGAGCAGTACTTC; CDR3 protein: CSASYGREQYF
V gene: TRBV5-4; J gene: TRBJ2-2; D gene: .; clone size: .; CDR3 DNA: TGTGCCAGCAGCTTCCAGGGAGAGGTGACCGGGGAGCTGTTTTTT; CDR3 protein: CASSFQGEVTGELFF
V gene: TRBV6-1; J gene: TRBJ2-1; D gene: .; clone size: .; CDR3 DNA: TGTGCCAGCAGTGAGGTCCCGGACGCCGGAGGAAATGAGCAGTTCTTC; CDR3 protein: CASSEVPDAGGNEQFF